This TCR beta chain was obtained from a study of CD4 T cells in relation to SARS-CoV-2 and coronaviruses. The assay was immunoSEQ multiplex PCR, and TCRdb's table has in-frame clones only and misses some. The repertoire has 30,000 to 45,000 clones, approximately 87% of them found once; the top ten carry about a tenth. With 0 bases removed from V and 5 bases from J, the gap between germline ends came to 7 bases. The CDR3 is 13 amino acids. The germline gives CDR1 SGHNT, CDR2 YENEEA. The rearrangement joins TRBV11-3 to TRBJ2-5; unclear D gene. This clonotype originated in an adult with COVID-19. Sequenced sample: memory CD4+ T cells from PBMCs. The CDR3 coding sequence is TGTGCCAGCAGCTTAGATCATGGGGAGACCCAGTACTTC. It yields the protein CASSLDHGETQYF.